This T cell receptor (beta chain) was sequenced in a study of identifying expanded T cells in peripheral blood. The method was immunoSEQ multiplex PCR; TCRdb's version includes in-frame clones alone and lacks a portion of them. Among around 90,000 clones listed, about nine tenths were seen once. The germline gives CDR1 SGHVS, CDR2 FNYEAQ. With V trimmed by 5 bases and J by 6 bases, 6 bases remained unmatched. CDR3 length: 16 residues. V is TRBV7-6 and J is TRBJ2-1; 14 bases align to TRBD2. The receptor's source is a person aged 18 to 70 in good health. Sequenced input: blood. This CDR3 is CASSQGLAGVANEQFF. As DNA, the CDR3 is TGTGCCAGCAGCCAGGGACTAGCGGGAGTTGCCAATGAGCAGTTCTTC.